Given below is one TCR beta chain in context. The sample belongs to a study of shared T cell receptors in the human thymus. TCRdb keeps only in-frame clones here, not all; method: immunoSEQ multiplex PCR. The sample records almost 550,000 clones, about 84% being singletons. The V end lost 4 bases, the J end lost 0 bases, and 5 bases lay between the germline ends. The germline gives CDR1 SGHNT, CDR2 YYREEE (reference sequence). The CDR3 covers 12 residues. This same sample was also taken into another study, of human thymus T cells.

The V and J genes are TRBV5-4 and TRBJ2-7; D gene uncertain. The source material was thymocytes. This TCR was recovered from a boy under two years old with a congenital heart defect. The CDR3 reads CASSESSYEQYF. CDR3 DNA sequence: TGTGCCAGCAGCGAGAGCTCCTACGAGCAGTACTTC. The full variable domain, rest sourced from reference TRBV5-4 and TRBJ2-7, is ETGVTQSPTHLIKTRGQQVTLRCSSQSGHNTVSWYQQALGQGPQFIFQYYREEENGRGNFPPRFSGLQFPNYSSELNVNALELDDSALYLCASSESSYEQYFGPGTRLTVT.